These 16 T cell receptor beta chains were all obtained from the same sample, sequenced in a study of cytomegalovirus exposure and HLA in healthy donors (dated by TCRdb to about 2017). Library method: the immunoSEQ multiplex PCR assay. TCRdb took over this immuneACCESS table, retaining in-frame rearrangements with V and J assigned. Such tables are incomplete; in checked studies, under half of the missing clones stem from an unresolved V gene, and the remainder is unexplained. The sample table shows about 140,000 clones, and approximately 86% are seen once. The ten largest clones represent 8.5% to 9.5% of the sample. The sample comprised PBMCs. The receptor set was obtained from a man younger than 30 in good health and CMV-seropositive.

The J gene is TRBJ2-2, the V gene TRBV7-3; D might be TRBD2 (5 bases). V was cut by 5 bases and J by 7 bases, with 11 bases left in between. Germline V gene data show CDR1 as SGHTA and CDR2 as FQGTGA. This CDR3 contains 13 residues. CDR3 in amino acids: CASSQTGNGELFF. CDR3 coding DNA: TGTGCCAGCAGCCAAACGGGGAACGGGGAGCTGTTTTTT.

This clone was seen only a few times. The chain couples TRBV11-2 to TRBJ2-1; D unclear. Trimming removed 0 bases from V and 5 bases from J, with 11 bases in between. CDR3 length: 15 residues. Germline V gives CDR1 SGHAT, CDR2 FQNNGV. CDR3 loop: CASSLELVTNNEQFF. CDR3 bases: TGTGCCAGCAGCTTAGAGTTGGTCACAAACAATGAGCAGTTCTTC.

The CDR3 DNA reads as TGCGCCAGCAGCTTCGGAGGCCCTGGGGGCGAGAAACTGTTTTTT. Translating it yields CASSFGGPGGEKLFF. The V call is TRBV5-1, the J call TRBJ1-4, with a tentative D call TRBD1 (6 bases). Germline CDR1 is SGHRS and CDR2 is YFSETQ. Trimming left V 2 bases short and J 11 bases short, with 19 bases between. The CDR3 loop spans 15 amino acids.

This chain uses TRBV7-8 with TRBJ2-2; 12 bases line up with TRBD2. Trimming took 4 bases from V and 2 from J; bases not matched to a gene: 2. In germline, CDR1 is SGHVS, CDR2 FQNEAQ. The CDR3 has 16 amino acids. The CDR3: CASSSGLAGNTGELFF. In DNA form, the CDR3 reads TGTGCCAGCAGCTCAGGACTAGCGGGAAACACCGGGGAGCTGTTTTTT.

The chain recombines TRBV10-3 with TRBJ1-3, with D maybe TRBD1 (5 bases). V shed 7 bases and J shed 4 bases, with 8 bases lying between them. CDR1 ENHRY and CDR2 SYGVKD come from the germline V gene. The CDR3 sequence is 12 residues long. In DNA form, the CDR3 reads TGTGCCATCAATACAGGCGGAAACACCATATATTTT. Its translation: CAINTGGNTIYF.

The CDR3 region is CASSLGDGTNNEQFF. CDR3 nucleotides: TGTGCCAGCAGCTTAGGGGACGGGACAAACAATGAGCAGTTCTTC. This rearrangement joins TRBV7-6 to TRBJ2-1; maybe TRBD1 (6 bases). The V and J ends lost 1 base and 5 bases respectively, with 12 bases between them. Germline V CDR1 and CDR2: SGHVS, FNYEAQ. The CDR3 runs 15 residues.

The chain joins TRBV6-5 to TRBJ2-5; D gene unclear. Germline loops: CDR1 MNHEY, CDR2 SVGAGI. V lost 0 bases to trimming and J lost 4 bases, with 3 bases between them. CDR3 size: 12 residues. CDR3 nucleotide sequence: TGTGCCAGCAGTTACTCCGGAGAGACCCAGTACTTC. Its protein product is CASSYSGETQYF.

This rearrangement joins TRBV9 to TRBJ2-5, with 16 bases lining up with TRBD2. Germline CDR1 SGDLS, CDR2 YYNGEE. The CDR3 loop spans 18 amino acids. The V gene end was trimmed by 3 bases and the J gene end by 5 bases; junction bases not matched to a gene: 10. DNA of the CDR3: TGTGCCAGCAGCGCCGGGACTAGCGGGAGGGCAAGGGTGGAGACCCAGTACTTC. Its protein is CASSAGTSGRARVETQYF.

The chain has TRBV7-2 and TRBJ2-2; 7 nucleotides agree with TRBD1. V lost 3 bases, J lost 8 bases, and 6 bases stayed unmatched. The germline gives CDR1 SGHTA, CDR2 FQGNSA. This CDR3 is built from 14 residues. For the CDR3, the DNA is TGTGCCAGCAGCTTTACCGGGACAGATGGGGAGCTGTTTTTT. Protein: CASSFTGTDGELFF.

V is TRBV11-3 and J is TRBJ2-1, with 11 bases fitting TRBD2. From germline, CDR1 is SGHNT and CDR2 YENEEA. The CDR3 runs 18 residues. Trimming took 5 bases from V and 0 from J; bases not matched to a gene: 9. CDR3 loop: CASSRTSGSSLSYNEQFF. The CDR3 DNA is TGTGCCAGCAGCCGTACTAGCGGGAGTTCCCTCTCCTACAATGAGCAGTTCTTC.

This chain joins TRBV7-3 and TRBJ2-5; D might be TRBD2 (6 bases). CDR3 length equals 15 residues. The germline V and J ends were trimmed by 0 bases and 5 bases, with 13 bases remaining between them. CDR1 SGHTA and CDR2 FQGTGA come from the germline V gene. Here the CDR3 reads CASSLTSAGRETQYF. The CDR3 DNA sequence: TGTGCCAGCAGCTTAACGTCCGCGGGGCGGGAGACCCAGTACTTC.

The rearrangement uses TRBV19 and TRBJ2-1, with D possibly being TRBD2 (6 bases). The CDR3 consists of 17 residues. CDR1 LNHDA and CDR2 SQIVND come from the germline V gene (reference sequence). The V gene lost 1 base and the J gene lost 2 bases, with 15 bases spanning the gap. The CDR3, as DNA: TGTGCCAGTAGTATAGGCTTGCGGGGCAGGACCTACAATGAGCAGTTCTTC. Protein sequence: CASSIGLRGRTYNEQFF.

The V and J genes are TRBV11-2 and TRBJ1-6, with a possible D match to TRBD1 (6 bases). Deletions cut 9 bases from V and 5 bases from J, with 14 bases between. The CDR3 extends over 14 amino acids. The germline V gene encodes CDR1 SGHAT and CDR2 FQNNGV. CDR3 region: CASRRAGDNSPLHF. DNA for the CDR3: TGTGCCAGTCGTAGGGCAGGGGATAATTCACCCCTCCACTTT. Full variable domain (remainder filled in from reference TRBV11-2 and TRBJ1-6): EAGVAQSPRYKIIEKRQSVAFWCNPISGHATLYWYQQILGQGPKLLIQFQNNGVVDDSQLPKDRFSAERLKGVDSTLKIQPAKLEDSAVYLCASRRAGDNSPLHFGNGTRLTVT.

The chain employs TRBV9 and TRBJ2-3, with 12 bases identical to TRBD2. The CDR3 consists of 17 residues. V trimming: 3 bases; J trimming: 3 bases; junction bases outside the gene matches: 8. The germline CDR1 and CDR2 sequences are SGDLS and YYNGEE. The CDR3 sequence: CASSGASSGGATDTQYF. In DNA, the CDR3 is TGTGCCAGCAGCGGGGCTTCTAGCGGGGGGGCAACAGATACGCAGTATTTT.

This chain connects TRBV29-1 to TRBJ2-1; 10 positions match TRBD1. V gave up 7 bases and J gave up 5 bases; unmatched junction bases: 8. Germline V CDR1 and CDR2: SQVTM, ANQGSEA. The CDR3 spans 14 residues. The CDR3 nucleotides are TGCAGCGCTGGAGGGACAGGGGTTGACAATGAGCAGTTCTTC. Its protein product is CSAGGTGVDNEQFF.

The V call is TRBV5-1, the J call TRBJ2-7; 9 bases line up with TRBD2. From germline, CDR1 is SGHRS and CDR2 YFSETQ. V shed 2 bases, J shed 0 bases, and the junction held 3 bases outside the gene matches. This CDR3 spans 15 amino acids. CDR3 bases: TGCGCCAGCAGCTTTCTAGCGGGGAGCTCCTACGAGCAGTACTTC. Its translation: CASSFLAGSSYEQYF.